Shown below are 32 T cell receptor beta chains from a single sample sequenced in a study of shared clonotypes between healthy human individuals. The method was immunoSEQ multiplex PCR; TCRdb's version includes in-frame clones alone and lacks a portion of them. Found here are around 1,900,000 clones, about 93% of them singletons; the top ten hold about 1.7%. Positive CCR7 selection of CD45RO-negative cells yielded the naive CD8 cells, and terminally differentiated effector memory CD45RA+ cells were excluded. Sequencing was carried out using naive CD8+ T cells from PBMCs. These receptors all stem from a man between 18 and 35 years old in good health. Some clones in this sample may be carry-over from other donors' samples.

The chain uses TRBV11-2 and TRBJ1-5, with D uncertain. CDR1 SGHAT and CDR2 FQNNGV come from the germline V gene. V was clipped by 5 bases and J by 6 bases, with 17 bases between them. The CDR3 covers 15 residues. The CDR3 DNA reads TGTGCCAGCAGCCCTGGTGTAGGTTCCATTCAGCCCCAGCATTTT. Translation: CASSPGVGSIQPQHF.

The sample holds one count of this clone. The CDR3 spells CASRSGFTYEQYF. The CDR3 DNA is TGTGCCAGCAGGAGCGGTTTTACCTACGAGCAGTACTTC. The J gene is TRBJ2-7, the V gene TRBV5-4; the D gene is possibly TRBD2 (5 bases). Trimming removed 5 bases at V and 2 bases at J, with 11 bases between. Germline CDR1 is SGHNT and CDR2 is YYREEE (reference sequence). The CDR3 length is 13 residues.

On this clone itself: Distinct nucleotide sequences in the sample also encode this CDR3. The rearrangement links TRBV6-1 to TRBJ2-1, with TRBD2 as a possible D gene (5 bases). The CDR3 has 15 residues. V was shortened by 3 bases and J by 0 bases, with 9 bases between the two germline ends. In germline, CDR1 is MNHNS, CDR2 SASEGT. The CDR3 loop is CASSERGSSYNEQFF. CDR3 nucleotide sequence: TGTGCCAGCAGTGAGCGAGGGAGCTCCTACAATGAGCAGTTCTTC.

The CDR3 region is CASSLSPKTGLNTEAFF. The CDR3 DNA reads TGCGCCAGCAGCTTGTCCCCAAAGACAGGGCTGAACACTGAAGCTTTCTTT. V and J are TRBV5-1 and TRBJ1-1; 7 bases fit TRBD1. The germline gives CDR1 SGHRS, CDR2 YFSETQ. The CDR3 sequence is 17 residues long. V shed 1 base and J 0 bases; nucleotides not matched to a gene: 9. Based on the CDR3 plus reference TRBV5-1 and TRBJ1-1, the full variable domain is KAGVTQTPRYLIKTRGQQVTLSCSPISGHRSVSWYQQTPGQGLQFLFEYFSETQRNKGNFPGRFSGRQFSNSRSEMNVSTLELGDSALYLCASSLSPKTGLNTEAFFGQGTRLTVV.

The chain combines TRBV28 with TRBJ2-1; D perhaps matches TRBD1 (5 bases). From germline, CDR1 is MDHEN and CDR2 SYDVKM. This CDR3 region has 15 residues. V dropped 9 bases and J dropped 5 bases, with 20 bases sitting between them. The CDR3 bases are TGTGCCAGTTTACCCGGCCCCACAGGAAACAATGAGCAGTTCTTC. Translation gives CASLPGPTGNNEQFF.

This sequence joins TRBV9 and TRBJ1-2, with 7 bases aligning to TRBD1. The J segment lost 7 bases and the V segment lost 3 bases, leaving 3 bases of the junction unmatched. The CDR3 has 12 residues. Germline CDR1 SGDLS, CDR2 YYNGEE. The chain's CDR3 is CASSAGQPGYTF. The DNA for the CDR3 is TGTGCCAGCAGCGCGGGACAGCCTGGCTACACCTTC.

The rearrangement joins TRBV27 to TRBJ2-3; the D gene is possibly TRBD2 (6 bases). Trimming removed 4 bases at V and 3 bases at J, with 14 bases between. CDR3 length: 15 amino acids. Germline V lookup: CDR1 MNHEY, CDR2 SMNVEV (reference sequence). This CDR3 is CASSWAGPFTDTQYF. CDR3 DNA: TGTGCCAGCAGTTGGGCGGGACCCTTTACAGATACGCAGTATTTT.

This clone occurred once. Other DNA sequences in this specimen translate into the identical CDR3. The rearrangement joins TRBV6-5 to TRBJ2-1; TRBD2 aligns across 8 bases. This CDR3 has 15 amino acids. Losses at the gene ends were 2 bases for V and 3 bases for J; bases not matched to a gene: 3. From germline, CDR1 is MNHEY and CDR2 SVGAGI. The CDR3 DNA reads TGTGCCAGCAGTTACGGGCTAGCGGGCTACAATGAGCAGTTCTTC. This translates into CASSYGLAGYNEQFF.

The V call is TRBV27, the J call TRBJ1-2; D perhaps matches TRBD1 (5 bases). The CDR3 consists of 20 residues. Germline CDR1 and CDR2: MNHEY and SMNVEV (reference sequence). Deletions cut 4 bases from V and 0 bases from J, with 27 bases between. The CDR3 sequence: CASSWGRDQPFLRANYGYTF. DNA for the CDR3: TGTGCCAGCAGTTGGGGGAGGGACCAGCCGTTTCTTCGAGCTAACTATGGCTACACCTTC.

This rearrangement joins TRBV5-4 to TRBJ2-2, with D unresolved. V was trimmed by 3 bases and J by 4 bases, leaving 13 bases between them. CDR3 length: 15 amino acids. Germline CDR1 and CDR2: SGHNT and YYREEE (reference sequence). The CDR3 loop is CASSSRELPTGELFF. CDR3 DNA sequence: TGTGCCAGCAGCTCCCGCGAACTTCCCACCGGGGAGCTGTTTTTT.

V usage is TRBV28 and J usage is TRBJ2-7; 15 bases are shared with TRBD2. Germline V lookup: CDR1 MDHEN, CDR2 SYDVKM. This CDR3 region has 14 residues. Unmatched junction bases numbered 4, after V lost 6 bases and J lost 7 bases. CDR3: CASSQGTSGREQYF. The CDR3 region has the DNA TGTGCCAGCAGCCAAGGGACTAGCGGGAGGGAGCAGTACTTC.

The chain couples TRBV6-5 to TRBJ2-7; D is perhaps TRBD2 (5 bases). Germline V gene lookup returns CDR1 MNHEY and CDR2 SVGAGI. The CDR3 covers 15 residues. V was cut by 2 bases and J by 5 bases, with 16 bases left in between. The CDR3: CASSYAGRGSNEQYF. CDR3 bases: TGTGCCAGCAGTTACGCGGGTCGCGGTTCCAACGAGCAGTACTTC.

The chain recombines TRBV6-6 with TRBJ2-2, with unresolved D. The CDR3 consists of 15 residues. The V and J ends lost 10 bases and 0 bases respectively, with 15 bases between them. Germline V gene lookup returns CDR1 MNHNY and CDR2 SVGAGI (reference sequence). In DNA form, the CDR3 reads TGTGCCACCGCCGCGGCAGGAGCGAACACCGGGGAGCTGTTTTTT. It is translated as CATAAAGANTGELFF.

As DNA, the CDR3 is TGCGCCAGCAGCCAAACACTCCGGGACCCCGAGCAGTTCTTC. Translation gives CASSQTLRDPEQFF. The rearrangement joins TRBV4-3 to TRBJ2-1; either TRBD1 or TRBD2 may supply D (5 bases each). Germline V gene sequence: CDR1 LGHNA, CDR2 YSLEER. The length of the CDR3 is 14 residues. Trimming stripped 2 bases from V and 10 bases from J, with 15 bases between.

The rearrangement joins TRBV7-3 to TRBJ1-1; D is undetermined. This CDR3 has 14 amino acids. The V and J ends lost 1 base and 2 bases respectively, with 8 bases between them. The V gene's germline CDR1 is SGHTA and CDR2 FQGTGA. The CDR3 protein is CASSLIGKNTEAFF. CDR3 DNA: TGTGCCAGCAGCTTAATAGGAAAAAACACTGAAGCTTTCTTT. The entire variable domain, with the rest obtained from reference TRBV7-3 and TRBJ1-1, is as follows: GAGVSQTPSNKVTEKGKYVELRCDPISGHTALYWYRQSLGQGPEFLIYFQGTGAADDSGLPNDRFFAVRPEGSVSTLKIQRTERGDSAVYLCASSLIGKNTEAFFGQGTRLTVV.

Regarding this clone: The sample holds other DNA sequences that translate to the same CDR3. The CDR3 region is CASRPPGQIYEQYF. The CDR3 DNA reads TGTGCCAGCAGACCACCGGGACAGATTTACGAGCAGTACTTC. This rearrangement joins TRBV7-9 to TRBJ2-7, with TRBD1 matching over 7 bases. Trimming took 6 bases from V and 4 from J; bases not matched to a gene: 9. CDR3 length equals 14 residues. The germline V gene has CDR1 SEHNR and CDR2 FQNEAQ (reference sequence).

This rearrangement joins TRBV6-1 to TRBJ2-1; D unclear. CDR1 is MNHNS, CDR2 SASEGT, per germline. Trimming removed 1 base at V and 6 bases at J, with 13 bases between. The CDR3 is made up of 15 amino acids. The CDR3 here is CASSEGGQFANEQFF. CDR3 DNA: TGTGCCAGCAGTGAAGGGGGTCAGTTTGCCAATGAGCAGTTCTTC.

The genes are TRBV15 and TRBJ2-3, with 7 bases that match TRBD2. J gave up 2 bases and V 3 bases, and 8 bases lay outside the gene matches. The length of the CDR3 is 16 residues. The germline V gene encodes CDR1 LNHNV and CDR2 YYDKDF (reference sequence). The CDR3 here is CATSSSPAGYTDTQYF. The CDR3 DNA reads TGTGCCACCAGCAGCAGTCCAGCGGGATACACAGATACGCAGTATTTT.

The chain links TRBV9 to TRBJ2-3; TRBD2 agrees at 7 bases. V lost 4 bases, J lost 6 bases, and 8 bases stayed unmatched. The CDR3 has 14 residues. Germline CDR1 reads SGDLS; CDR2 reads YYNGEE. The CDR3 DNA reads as TGTGCCAGCAGCAAGCGGGACTCCCCCGATACGCAGTATTTT. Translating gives CASSKRDSPDTQYF.

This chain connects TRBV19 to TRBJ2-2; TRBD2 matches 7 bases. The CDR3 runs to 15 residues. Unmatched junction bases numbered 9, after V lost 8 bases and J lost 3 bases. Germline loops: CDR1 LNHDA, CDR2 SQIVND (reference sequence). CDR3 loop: CASALAEHHTGELFF. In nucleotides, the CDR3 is TGTGCCAGTGCTCTAGCGGAGCATCACACCGGGGAGCTGTTTTTT.

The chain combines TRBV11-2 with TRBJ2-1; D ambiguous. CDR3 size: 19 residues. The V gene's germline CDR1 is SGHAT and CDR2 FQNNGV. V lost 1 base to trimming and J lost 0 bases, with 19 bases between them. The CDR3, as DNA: TGTGCCAGCAGCTTAGGGTACGTGTCAAAATTCAGCTCCTACAATGAGCAGTTCTTC. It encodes CASSLGYVSKFSSYNEQFF. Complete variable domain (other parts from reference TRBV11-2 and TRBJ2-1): EAGVAQSPRYKIIEKRQSVAFWCNPISGHATLYWYQQILGQGPKLLIQFQNNGVVDDSQLPKDRFSAERLKGVDSTLKIQPAKLEDSAVYLCASSLGYVSKFSSYNEQFFGPGTRLTVL.

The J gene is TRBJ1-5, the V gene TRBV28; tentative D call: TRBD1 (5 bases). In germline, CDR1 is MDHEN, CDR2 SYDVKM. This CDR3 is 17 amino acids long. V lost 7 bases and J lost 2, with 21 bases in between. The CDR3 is CASISNGWGPRNQPQHF. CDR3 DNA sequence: TGTGCCAGCATTTCCAATGGGTGGGGCCCGCGCAATCAGCCCCAGCATTTT.

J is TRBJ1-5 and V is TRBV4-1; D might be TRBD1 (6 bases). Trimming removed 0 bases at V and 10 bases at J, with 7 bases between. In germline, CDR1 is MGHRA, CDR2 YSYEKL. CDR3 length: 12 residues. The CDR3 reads CASSQDGTPQHF. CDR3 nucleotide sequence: TGCGCCAGCAGCCAAGATGGGACACCCCAGCATTTT.

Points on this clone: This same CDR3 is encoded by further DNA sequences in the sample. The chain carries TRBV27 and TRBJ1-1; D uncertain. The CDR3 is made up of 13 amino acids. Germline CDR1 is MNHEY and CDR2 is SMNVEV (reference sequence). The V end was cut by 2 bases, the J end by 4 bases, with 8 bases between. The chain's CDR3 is CASSLLRGTEAFF. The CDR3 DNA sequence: TGTGCCAGCAGTTTACTACGGGGCACTGAAGCTTTCTTT.

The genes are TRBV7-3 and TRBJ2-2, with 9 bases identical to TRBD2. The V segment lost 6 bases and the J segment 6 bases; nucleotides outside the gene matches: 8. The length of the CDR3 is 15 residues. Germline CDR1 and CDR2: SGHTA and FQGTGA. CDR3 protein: CASRPGTSSPGELFF. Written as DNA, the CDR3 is TGTGCCAGCAGGCCCGGGACTAGCAGCCCCGGGGAGCTGTTTTTT.

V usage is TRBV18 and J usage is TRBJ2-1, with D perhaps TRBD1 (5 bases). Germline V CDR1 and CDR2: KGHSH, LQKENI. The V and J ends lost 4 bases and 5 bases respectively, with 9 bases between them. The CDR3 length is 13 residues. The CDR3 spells CASSLDRDNEQFF. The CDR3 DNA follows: TGTGCCAGCTCACTAGACAGAGACAATGAGCAGTTCTTC. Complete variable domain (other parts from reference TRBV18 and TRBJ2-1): NAGVMQNPRHLVRRRGQEARLRCSPMKGHSHVYWYRQLPEEGLKFMVYLQKENIIDESGMPKERFSAEFPKEGPSILRIQQVVRGDSAAYFCASSLDRDNEQFFGPGTRLTVL.

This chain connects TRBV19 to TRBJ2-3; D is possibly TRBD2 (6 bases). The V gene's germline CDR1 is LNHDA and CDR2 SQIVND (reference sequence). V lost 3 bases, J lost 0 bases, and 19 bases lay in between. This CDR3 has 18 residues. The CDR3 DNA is TGTGCCAGTAGTATCCTGTTTCGGGAGACGGCTAGCACAGATACGCAGTATTTT. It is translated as CASSILFRETASTDTQYF.

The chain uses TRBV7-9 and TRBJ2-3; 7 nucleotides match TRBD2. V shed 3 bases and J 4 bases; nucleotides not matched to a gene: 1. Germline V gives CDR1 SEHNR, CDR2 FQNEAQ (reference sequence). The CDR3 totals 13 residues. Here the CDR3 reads CASSLTSPDTQYF. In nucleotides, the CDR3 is TGTGCCAGCAGCTTGACTAGCCCAGATACGCAGTATTTT.

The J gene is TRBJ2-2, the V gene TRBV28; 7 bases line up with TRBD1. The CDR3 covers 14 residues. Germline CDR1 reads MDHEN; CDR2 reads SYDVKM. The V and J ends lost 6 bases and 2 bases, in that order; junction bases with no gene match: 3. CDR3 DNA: TGTGCCAGCAGGGGACAGACTAACACCGGGGAGCTGTTTTTT. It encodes CASRGQTNTGELFF.

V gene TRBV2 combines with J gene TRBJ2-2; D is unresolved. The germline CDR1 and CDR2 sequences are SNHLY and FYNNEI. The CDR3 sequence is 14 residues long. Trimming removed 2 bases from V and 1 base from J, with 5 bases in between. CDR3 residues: CASSEWENTGELFF. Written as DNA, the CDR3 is TGTGCCAGCAGTGAATGGGAGAACACCGGGGAGCTGTTTTTT.

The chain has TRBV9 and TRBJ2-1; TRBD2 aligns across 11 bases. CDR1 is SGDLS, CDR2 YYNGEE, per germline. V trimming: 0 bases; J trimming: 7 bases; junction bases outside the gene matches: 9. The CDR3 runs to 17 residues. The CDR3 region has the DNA TGTGCCAGCAGCGTAGGCGGGACTAGCGGTTTTTGGAATGAGCAGTTCTTC. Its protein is CASSVGGTSGFWNEQFF.

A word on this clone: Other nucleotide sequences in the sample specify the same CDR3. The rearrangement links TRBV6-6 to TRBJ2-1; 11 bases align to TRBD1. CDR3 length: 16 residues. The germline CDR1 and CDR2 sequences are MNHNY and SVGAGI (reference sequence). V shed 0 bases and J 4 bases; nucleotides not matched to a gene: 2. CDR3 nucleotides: TGTGCCAGCAGTTACTCCGGGACAGGGGGGTACAATGAGCAGTTCTTC. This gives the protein CASSYSGTGGYNEQFF.